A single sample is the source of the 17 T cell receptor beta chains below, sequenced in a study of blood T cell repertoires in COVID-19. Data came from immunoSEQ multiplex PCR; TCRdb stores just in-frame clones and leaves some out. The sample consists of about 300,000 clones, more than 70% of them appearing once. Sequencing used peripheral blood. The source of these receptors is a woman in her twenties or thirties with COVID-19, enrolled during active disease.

The CDR3 loop reads CASSLEGATEAFF. The CDR3, as DNA: TGCGCCAGCAGCTTGGAGGGGGCGACCGAAGCTTTCTTT. This chain joins TRBV5-1 and TRBJ1-1; 7 bases agree with TRBD1. Looked up from germline, CDR1 is SGHRS and CDR2 is YFSETQ. V dropped 0 bases and J dropped 8; count of bases not matched to a gene: 4. This CDR3 has 13 residues.

CDR3 bases: TGTGCCAGCAGTCGGGGTTCCAGCAATCAGCCCCAGCATTTT. Its translation is CASSRGSSNQPQHF. V is TRBV6-5 and J is TRBJ1-5, with D uncertain. This CDR3 contains 14 residues. Looked up from germline, CDR1 is MNHEY and CDR2 is SVGAGI. The V end was cut by 5 bases, the J end by 1 base, with 9 bases between.

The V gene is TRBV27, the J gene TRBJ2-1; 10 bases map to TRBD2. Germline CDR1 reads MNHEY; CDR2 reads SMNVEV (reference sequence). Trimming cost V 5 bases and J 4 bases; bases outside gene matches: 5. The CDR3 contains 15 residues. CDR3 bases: TGTGCCAGCAGTAATAAAGCGGGGGGGTACAATGAGCAGTTCTTC. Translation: CASSNKAGGYNEQFF.

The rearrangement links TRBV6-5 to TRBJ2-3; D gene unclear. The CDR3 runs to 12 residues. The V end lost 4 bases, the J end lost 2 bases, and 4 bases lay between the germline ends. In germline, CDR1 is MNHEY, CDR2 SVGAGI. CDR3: CASSFHTDTQYF. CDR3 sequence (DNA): TGTGCCAGCAGTTTTCACACAGATACGCAGTATTTT.

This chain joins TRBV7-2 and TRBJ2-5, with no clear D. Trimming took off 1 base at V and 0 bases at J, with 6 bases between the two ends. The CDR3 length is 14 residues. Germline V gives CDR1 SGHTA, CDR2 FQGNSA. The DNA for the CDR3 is TGTGCCAGCAGCTTAGAACAGTACCAAGAGACCCAGTACTTC. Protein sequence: CASSLEQYQETQYF. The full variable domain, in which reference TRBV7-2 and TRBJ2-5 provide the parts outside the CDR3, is GAGVSQSPSNKVTEKGKDVELRCDPISGHTALYWYRQSLGQGLEFLIYFQGNSAPDKSGLPSDRFSAERTGGSVSTLTIQRTQQEDSAVYLCASSLEQYQETQYFGPGTRLLVL.

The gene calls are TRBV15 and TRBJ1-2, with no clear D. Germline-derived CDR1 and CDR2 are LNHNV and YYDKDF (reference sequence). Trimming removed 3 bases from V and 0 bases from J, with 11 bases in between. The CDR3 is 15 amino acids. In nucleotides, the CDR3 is TGTGCCACCAGCAGGGAGGAAGTAGCTAACTATGGCTACACCTTC. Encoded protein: CATSREEVANYGYTF.

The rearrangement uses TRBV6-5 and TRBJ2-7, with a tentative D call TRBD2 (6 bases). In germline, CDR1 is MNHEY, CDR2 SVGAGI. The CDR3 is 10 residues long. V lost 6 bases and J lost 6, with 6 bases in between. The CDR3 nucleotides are TGTGCCAGCAGGGGGGGCGAGCAGTACTTC. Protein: CASRGGEQYF.

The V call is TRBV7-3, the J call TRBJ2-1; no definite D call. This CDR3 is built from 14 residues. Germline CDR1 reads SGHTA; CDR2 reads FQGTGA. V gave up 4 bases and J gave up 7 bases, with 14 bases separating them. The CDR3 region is CASSSGGTLNEQFF. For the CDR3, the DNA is TGTGCCAGCAGCTCCGGTGGTACCCTTAATGAGCAGTTCTTC.

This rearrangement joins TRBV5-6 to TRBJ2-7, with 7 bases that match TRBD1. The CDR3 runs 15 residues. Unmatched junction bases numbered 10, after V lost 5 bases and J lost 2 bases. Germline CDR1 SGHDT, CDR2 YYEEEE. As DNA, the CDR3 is TGTGCCAGCAGGTCCGGGACAGCGGCCCCCTACGAGCAGTACTTC. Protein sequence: CASRSGTAAPYEQYF.

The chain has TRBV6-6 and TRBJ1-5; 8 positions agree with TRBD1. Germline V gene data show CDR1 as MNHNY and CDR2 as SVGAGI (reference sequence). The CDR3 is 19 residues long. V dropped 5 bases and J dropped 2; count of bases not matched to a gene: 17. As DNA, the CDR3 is TGTGCCAGCAGTCCCAAGGCCGGTGCAGGGGGCGGTCGCAATCAGCCCCAGCATTTT. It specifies CASSPKAGAGGGRNQPQHF.

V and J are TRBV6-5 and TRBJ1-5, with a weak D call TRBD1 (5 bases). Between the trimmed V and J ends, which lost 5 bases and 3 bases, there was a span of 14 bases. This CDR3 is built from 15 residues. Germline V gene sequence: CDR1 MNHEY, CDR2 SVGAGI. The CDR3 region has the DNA TGTGCCAGCAGTAGATCAACAGGTACCAATCAGCCCCAGCATTTT. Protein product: CASSRSTGTNQPQHF.

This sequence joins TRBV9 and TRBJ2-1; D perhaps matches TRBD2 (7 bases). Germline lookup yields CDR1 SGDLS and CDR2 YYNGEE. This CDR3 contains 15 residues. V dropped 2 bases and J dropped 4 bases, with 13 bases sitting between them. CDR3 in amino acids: CASSVSGGQYNEQFF. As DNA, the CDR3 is TGTGCCAGCAGCGTTTCGGGGGGCCAATACAATGAGCAGTTCTTC. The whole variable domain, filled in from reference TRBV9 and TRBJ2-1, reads DSGVTQTPKHLITATGQRVTLRCSPRSGDLSVYWYQQSLDQGLQFLIQYYNGEERAKGNILERFSAQQFPDLHSELNLSSLELGDSALYFCASSVSGGQYNEQFFGPGTRLTVL.

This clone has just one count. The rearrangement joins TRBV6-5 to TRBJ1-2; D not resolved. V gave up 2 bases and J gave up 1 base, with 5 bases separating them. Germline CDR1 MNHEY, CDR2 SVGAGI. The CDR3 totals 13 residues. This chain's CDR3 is CASSYTGNYGYTF. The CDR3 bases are TGTGCCAGCAGTTACACCGGTAACTATGGCTACACCTTC.

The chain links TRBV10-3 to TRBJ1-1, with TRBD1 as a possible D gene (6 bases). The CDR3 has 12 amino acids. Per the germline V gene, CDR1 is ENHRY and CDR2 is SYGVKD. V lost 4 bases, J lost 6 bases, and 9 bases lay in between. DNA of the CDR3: TGTGCCATCAGTGCAGGGGCCCCTGAAGCTTTCTTT. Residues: CAISAGAPEAFF.

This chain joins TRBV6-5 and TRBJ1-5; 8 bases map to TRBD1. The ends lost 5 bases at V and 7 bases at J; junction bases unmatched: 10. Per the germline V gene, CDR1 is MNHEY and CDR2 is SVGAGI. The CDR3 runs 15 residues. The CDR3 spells CASSHGQGILQPQHF. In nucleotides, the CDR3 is TGTGCCAGCAGTCATGGACAGGGAATTTTGCAGCCCCAGCATTTT.

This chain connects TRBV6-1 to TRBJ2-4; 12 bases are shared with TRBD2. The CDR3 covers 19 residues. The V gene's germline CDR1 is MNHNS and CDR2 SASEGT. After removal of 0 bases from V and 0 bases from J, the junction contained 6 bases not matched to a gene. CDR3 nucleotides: TGTGCCAGCAGTGAAGCGATGGGACTAGCGGGTCTAGCCAAAAACATTCAGTACTTC. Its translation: CASSEAMGLAGLAKNIQYF.

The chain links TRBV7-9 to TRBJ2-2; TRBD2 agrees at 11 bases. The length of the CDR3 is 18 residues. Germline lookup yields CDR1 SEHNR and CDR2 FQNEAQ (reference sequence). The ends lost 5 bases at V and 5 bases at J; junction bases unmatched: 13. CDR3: CASSPGLAGERGTGELFF. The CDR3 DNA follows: TGTGCCAGCAGCCCCGGACTAGCGGGCGAAAGGGGGACCGGGGAGCTGTTTTTT.